This T cell receptor (beta chain) was sequenced during a study of blood T cell repertoires in COVID-19 (dated by TCRdb to 2019 to 2021). Regarding the research as a whole: The collaborator samples originated in the United States, Italy and Spain and spanned the acute and convalescent phases of COVID-19. The material from the prospective study consisted of cDNA or gDNA derived from T cells, B-cell-depleted T cells, or PBMCs. The dataset comprised deeply sampled blood TCRbeta repertoires from subjects exposed to, actively infected with, or recovered from COVID-19. The repertoires were released in a freely available public database intended as a resource for research on the immune response to SARS-CoV-2. The samples were drawn from two sources: the first 160 participants of the ongoing ImmuneRACE study, and 950 to 1,500 subjects contributed by 6 global collaborators. Sample metadata almost always included a de-identified subject ID, COVID-19 status, age in years and sex. HLA class I and class II types, where available, came from metadata supplied by the sample provider rather than from assay-based typing. Broader findings and caveats from the paper: The amount of clinical and demographic metadata varied by source and participant and was provided uncurated.

The CDR3 runs 14 amino acids, cysteine and phenylalanine included. Only the CDR3 DNA stays, 42 bases, in frame from base 1. V loses 6 bases at its end and J loses 3 bases; junction bases beyond the gene matches: 4. The germline V gene encodes CDR1 SNHLY and CDR2 FYNNEI. TCRbeta CDR3 regions were amplified from genomic DNA by means of the immunoSEQ Assay, a bias-controlled multiplex PCR. The original pipeline was this. Nucleated cell counts per sample were estimated from amplification of reference gene primers within the assay. To quantify the absolute abundance of each unique TCRbeta CDR3 rearrangement, sequence reads were collapsed and filtered. For each sample, productive Simpson clonality was calculated as the square root of Simpson's diversity index over productive rearrangements. As stored in TCRdb, this immuneACCESS dataset retains in-frame rearrangements with V and J assigned. A fraction of the clones does not appear; measured against another copy, unresolved V genes explain less than half of the discrepancy, and the remainder lacks a known reason. V and J calls plus clone size are reproduced from that table; the DNA served to infer D and trimming. The sample records about 170,000 clones, approximately 80% of which are singletons. The top ten hold 12% to 15% of the sample.

Participants in the prospective study were enrolled through a virtual design, were aged roughly 18 to 100 years, and lived in fewer than 30 United States geographic areas. In the prospective study, cohorts were assigned on the basis of participant-reported clinical history obtained from a screening survey and a study questionnaire. For ImmuneRACE Cohort 3, a participant was defined as recovered based on two consecutive negative NP/OP PCR tests, clearance by a healthcare professional, or resolution of symptoms. In the prospective study, mobile phlebotomists collected whole blood, serum and a nasopharyngeal or oropharyngeal swab from each participant. Prospective study participants could optionally give additional blood draws and questionnaires over a roughly two-month period. Blood samples from the prospective study were shipped frozen or at room temperature prior to DNA extraction. On this clone itself: Its cognate antigen has yet to be identified. No clone much larger than this one lies a single base away; base qualities are absent.

The sequenced sample consisted of PBMCs or T cells enriched from blood (not recorded which). This clonotype was obtained from a man in his fifties or sixties who had recovered from COVID-19. Recombination joined TRBV2 with TRBJ1-3; the central 8 bases match TRBD1. In nucleotides, the sequence is TGTGCCAGCAGAAGAGACAGGGGTGGAAACACCATATATTTT. The encoded protein is CASRRDRGGNTIYF.